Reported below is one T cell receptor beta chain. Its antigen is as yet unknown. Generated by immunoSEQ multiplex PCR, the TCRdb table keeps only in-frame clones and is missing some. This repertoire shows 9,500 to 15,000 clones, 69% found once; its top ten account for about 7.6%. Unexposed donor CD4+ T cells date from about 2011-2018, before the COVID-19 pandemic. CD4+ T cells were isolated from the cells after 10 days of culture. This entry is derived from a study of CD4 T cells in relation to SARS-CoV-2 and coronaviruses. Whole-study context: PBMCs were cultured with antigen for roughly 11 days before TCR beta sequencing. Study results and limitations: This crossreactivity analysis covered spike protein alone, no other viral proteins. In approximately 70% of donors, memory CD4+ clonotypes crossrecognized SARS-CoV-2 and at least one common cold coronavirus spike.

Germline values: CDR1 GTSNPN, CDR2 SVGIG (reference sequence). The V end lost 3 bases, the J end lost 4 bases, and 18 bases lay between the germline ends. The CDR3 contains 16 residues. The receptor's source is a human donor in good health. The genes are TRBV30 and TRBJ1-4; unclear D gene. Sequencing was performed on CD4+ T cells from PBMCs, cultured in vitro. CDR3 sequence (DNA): TGTGCCTGGAGCCCCTCTGGCAATCCTGTTAATGAAAAACTGTTTTTT. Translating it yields CAWSPSGNPVNEKLFF.